Included here is one TCR beta chain sequence, with context. Its antigen is undetermined. Germline CDR1 reads SGHTA; CDR2 reads FQGNSA. Trimming took 4 bases from V and 1 from J, leaving 13 bases between them. There are 15 residues in the CDR3. The data derive from a study of T-cell memory formation after mild COVID-19. TCRdb analysed the 5' RACE reads with MiXCR anew, one entry per CDR3 protein. The repertoire consists of about 170,000 distinct CDR3 sequences, with around 13% occurring once and the leading ten covering roughly 3.3%. Points from the study as a whole: The study found balanced CD4/CD8 in clones contracting day 15 to 85 and a CD4+ lean in later expanders.

The rearrangement links TRBV7-2 to TRBJ1-1; TRBD1 is a possible D gene (5 bases). The origin of this receptor is a man aged 18 to 30 who had mild COVID-19 (a few samples of this study predate the infection). Cell type and time point are not known. The sample was PBMCs or a T cell subset sorted from them (not recorded which). CDR3 sequence reads: CASSSYRNPNTEAFF. In DNA, the CDR3 is TGTGCCAGCAGCTCCTACAGGAATCCGAACACTGAAGCTTTCTTT.